The rows below give T cell receptor beta chains drawn from one sample of a study of blood T cells in healthy people across ages. MiXCR was run by TCRdb on the 5' RACE reads, yielding one entry per CDR3 protein. This repertoire shows 800,000 to 950,000 distinct CDR3 sequences, 25% to 30% found once; its top ten account for about 9.4%. This sample also appeared in a second study, on T cells of mothers and their children.

Sequencing was performed on blood. These receptors were collected from a woman aged 40 to 50 in good health. The CDR3 runs from the conserved cysteine through the conserved F or W. The D gene is left open where the match is weak. Clone size appears in some rows only: once, few, many, or a class for an expanded clone.

d_call	clone_size	v_call	j_call	cdr3_aa	cdr3_nt
TRBD1	many	TRBV29-1	TRBJ2-7	CSVGVTGGKTEQYF	TGCAGCGTTGGCGTAACAGGGGGCAAGACCGAGCAGTACTTC
TRBD1	few	TRBV28	TRBJ1-5	CASSSLDRDAQPQHF	TGTGCCAGCAGTTCTTTAGACAGGGACGCTCAGCCCCAGCATTTT
TRBD1	-	TRBV10-2	TRBJ2-7	CASSEGTVPEQYF	TGCGCCAGCAGTGAGGGGACAGTACCCGAGCAGTACTTC
TRBD1	-	TRBV7-2	TRBJ1-1	CASSWGDSLNTEAFF	TGTGCCAGCAGCTGGGGGGACAGCTTGAACACTGAAGCTTTCTTT
-	few	TRBV19	TRBJ1-2	CASSIGLAEGYTF	TGTGCCAGTAGTATTGGGCTGGCGGAGGGCTACACCTTC
-	few	TRBV7-6	TRBJ2-1	CARSLDGLRQFF	TGTGCCCGCAGCTTAGACGGGTTGCGGCAGTTCTTC
TRBD1	few	TRBV28	TRBJ2-5	CASSPGTAMEETQYF	TGTGCCAGCAGTCCAGGGACAGCGATGGAGGAGACCCAGTACTTC
-	-	TRBV28	TRBJ2-7	CASKGKPYEQYF	TGTGCCAGCAAGGGGAAGCCCTACGAGCAGTACTTC
-	-	TRBV7-8	TRBJ2-7	CASSPRTRSYEQYF	TGTGCCAGCAGCCCCCGGACAAGGTCCTACGAGCAGTACTTC
TRBD1	few	TRBV5-1	TRBJ1-1	CASSSGQVSFF	TGCGCCAGCAGCTCAGGACAGGTTTCTTTCTTT
-	-	TRBV12-3/TRBV12-4	TRBJ2-5	CASTWGDMSYGQYF	TGTGCCAGCACCTGGGGGGACATGTCCTACGGGCAGTACTTC
-	few	TRBV14	TRBJ1-2	CASSQDRARYTF	TGTGCCAGCAGCCAAGACAGGGCCCGCTACACCTTC
-	many	TRBV5-1	TRBJ2-1	CASSLRTGGDNEQFF	TGCGCCAGCAGCTTGAGGACAGGAGGGGACAATGAGCAGTTCTTC
-	-	TRBV7-2	TRBJ2-7	CASSLTAYYEQYF	TGTGCCAGCAGCTTAACCGCCTACTACGAGCAGTACTTC
-	few	TRBV28	TRBJ2-7	CASSLGGLDRQQYF	TGTGCCAGCAGCCTAGGCGGACTGGATAGGCAGCAGTACTTC
TRBD1	many	TRBV5-6	TRBJ2-4	CASSLWRDRGLAKNIQYF	TGTGCCAGCAGCCTTTGGAGAGACAGGGGCCTAGCCAAAAACATTCAGTACTTC
TRBD1	-	TRBV4-2	TRBJ1-2	CASTDRQGSLGEYTF	TGTGCCAGCACCGATAGACAGGGTAGTCTCGGCGAGTACACCTTC
-	few	TRBV24-1	TRBJ2-7	CAVGLPGDREQYF	TGTGCCGTGGGACTGCCGGGGGATCGCGAGCAGTACTTC
-	few	TRBV5-1	TRBJ2-6	CASSLAGGPGANVLTF	TGCGCCAGCAGCTTGGCCGGGGGCCCTGGGGCCAACGTCCTGACTTTC
-	-	TRBV6-2/TRBV6-3	TRBJ2-1	CASTLSTDYNEQFF	TGTGCCAGCACTCTTTCGACAGACTACAATGAGCAGTTCTTC
TRBD2	many	TRBV4-2	TRBJ2-5	CASSRTSGEKETQYF	TGTGCCAGCAGCCGGACTAGCGGGGAAAAAGAGACCCAGTACTTC
-	-	TRBV5-1	TRBJ2-3	CASSEGHGRTDTQYF	TGCGCCAGCAGCGAGGGGCATGGTCGCACAGATACGCAGTATTTT